This TCR beta chain was obtained from a study of T cell repertoires in cytomegalovirus infection. At the level of the study: Public TCR beta signatures indicated both CMV infection and matching HLA type. Overall study findings and caveats: Adding up the frequency of public TCR beta families identified people who carried CMV plus the relevant HLA. There were HLA-C-restricted CMV-specific TCR beta clonotypes dominating the ex vivo response.

In TCRdb, the reads were re-called with MiXCR into one record per CDR3 protein. Counted here are tens of thousands of distinct CDR3 sequences, around 20% occurring once; the ten biggest clones make up 15% to 20%. Looked up from germline, CDR1 is SGHTA and CDR2 is FQGNSA. This CDR3 has 13 amino acids. Trimming cost V 2 bases and J 6 bases, with 9 bases left between them. Comment on this clonotype: Its antigen is as yet unknown.

The rearrangement links TRBV7-2 to TRBJ2-3; D is uncertain. Sequencing used PBMCs, sequenced either directly or after in vitro stimulation (not recorded which). This TCR came from a human donor in good health (CMV status not recorded). Some clones in this sample may be carry-over from other donors' samples. CDR3 nucleotides: TGTGCCAGCAGCTTAATTACCGCCGATACGCAGTATTTT. Protein: CASSLITADTQYF. The whole variable domain, filled in from reference TRBV7-2 and TRBJ2-3, reads GAGVSQSPSNKVTEKGKDVELRCDPISGHTALYWYRQSLGQGLEFLIYFQGNSAPDKSGLPSDRFSAERTGGSVSTLTIQRTQQEDSAVYLCASSLITADTQYFGPGTRLTVL.